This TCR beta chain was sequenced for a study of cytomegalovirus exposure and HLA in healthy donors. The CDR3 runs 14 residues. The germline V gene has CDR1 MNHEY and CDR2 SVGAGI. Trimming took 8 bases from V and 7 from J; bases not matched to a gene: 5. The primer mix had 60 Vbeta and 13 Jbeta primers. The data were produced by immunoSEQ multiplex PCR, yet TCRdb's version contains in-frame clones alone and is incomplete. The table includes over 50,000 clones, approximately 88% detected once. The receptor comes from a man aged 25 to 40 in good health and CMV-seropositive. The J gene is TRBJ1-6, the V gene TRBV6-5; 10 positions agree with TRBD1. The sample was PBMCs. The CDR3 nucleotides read TGTGCCAGCCGACAGGGGGCGCAGAATTCACCCCTCCACTTT. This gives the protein CASRQGAQNSPLHF.